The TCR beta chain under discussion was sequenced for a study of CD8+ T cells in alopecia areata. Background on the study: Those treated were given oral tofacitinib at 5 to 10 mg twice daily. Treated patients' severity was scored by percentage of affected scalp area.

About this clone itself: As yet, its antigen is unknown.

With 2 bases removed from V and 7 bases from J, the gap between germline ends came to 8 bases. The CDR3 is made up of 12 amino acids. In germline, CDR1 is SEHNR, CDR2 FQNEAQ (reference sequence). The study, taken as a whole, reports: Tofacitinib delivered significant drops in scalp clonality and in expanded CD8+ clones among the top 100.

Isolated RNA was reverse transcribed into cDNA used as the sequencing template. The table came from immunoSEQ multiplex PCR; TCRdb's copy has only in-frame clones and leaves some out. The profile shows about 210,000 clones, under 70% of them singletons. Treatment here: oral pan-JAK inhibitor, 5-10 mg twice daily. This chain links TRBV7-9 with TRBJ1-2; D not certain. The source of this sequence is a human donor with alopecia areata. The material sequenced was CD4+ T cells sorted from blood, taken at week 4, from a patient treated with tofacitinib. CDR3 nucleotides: TGTGCCAGCAGCTTATCGACCGGTGGCTACACCTTC. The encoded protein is CASSLSTGGYTF.